This record looks at one TCR beta chain sequence and its context. CDR3 size: 15 residues. Germline V CDR1 and CDR2: MGHRA, YSYEKL. The V gene end was trimmed by 2 bases and the J gene end by 2 bases; junction bases not matched to a gene: 5. Authors of the study amplified TCR beta CDR3 regions from RNA transcripts. The primer set for the first-round RT-PCR of the TCR CDR3 was HTBI. Via MiXCR, TCRdb re-called the multiplex PCR reads, giving one row per CDR3 protein. Seen here are under 350,000 distinct CDR3 sequences, 18% observed once, and the top ten hold under 55%. Criteria for exclusion of patients were uncontrolled infection, other autoimmune disease, pregnancy or lactation. The record originates from a study of T cells in Graves' hyperthyroidism and ophthalmopathy.

The clonotype was recovered from a woman between 50 and 59 years old with Graves' hyperthyroidism. Specimen: blood. This chain joins TRBV4-1 and TRBJ2-5, with 7 bases fitting TRBD2. CDR3 region: CASSQSPGGQETQYF. Here the CDR3 DNA reads TGCGCCAGCAGCCAAAGTCCCGGGGGGCAAGAGACCCAGTACTTC.